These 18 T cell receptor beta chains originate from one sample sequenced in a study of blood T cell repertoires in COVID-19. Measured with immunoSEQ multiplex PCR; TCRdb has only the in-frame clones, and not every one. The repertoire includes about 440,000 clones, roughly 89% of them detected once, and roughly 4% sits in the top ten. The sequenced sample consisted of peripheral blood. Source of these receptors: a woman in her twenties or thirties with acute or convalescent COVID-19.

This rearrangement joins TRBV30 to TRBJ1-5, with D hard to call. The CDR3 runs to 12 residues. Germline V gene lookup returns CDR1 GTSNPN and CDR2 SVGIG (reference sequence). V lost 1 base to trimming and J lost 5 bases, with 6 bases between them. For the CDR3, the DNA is TGTGCCTGGAGTGCGCAGGATCAGCCCCAGCATTTT. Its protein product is CAWSAQDQPQHF.

The chain's CDR3 is CASSEQGFPPYEQYF. As DNA, the CDR3 is TGTGCCAGCAGTGAGCAGGGATTCCCTCCTTACGAGCAGTACTTC. This sequence joins TRBV6-1 and TRBJ2-7; D possibly corresponds to TRBD1 (5 bases). V was clipped by 3 bases and J by 4 bases, with 16 bases between them. This CDR3 has 15 residues. CDR1 is MNHNS and CDR2 is SASEGT in the germline V gene.

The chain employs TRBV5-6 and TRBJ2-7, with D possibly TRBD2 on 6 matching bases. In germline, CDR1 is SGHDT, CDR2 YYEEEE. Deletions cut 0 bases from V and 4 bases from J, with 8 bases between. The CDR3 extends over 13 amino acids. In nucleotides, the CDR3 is TGTGCCAGCAGCTTGGAAGGAGGGTACGAGCAGTACTTC. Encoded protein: CASSLEGGYEQYF. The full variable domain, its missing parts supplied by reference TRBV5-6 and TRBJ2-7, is DAGVTQSPTHLIKTRGQQVTLRCSPKSGHDTVSWYQQALGQGPQFIFQYYEEEERQRGNFPDRFSGHQFPNYSSELNVNALLLGDSALYLCASSLEGGYEQYFGPGTRLTVT.

CDR3 nucleotide sequence: TGTGCCAGCAGAAAGCGGGGTATAGGAGAGACCCAGTACTTC. This gives the protein CASRKRGIGETQYF. This chain links TRBV27 with TRBJ2-5, with 7 bases matching TRBD2. The CDR3 length is 14 residues. V dropped 6 bases and J dropped 4; count of bases not matched to a gene: 8. Per germline, CDR1 MNHEY and CDR2 SMNVEV (reference sequence).

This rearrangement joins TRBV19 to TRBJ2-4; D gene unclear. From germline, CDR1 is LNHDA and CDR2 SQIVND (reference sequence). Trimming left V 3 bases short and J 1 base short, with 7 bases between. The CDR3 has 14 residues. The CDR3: CASSIGIAKNIQYF. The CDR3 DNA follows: TGTGCCAGTAGTATTGGCATCGCCAAAAACATTCAGTACTTC.

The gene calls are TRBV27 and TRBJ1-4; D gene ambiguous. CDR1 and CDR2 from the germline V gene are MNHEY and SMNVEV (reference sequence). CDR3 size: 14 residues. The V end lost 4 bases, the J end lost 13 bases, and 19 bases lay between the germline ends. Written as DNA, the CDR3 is TGTGCCAGCAGTTCCCAAGGTCCGCGGATGGGACTGTTTTTT. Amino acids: CASSSQGPRMGLFF.

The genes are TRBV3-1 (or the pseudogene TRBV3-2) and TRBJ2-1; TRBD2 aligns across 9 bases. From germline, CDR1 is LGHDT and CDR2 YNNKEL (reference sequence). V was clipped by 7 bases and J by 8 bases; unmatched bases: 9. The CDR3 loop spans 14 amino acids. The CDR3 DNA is TGTGCCAGCACCACCAGCGGGGGGCCGGATGAGCAGTTCTTC. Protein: CASTTSGGPDEQFF.

The CDR3 is CATSRRGETQYF. CDR3 DNA: TGTGCCACCAGCAGGAGGGGGGAGACCCAGTACTTC. V gene TRBV15 combines with J gene TRBJ2-5; tentatively, D is TRBD1 (6 bases). The CDR3 is 12 residues long. Trimming took 3 bases from V and 5 from J, leaving 7 bases between them. Germline CDR1 LNHNV, CDR2 YYDKDF (reference sequence).

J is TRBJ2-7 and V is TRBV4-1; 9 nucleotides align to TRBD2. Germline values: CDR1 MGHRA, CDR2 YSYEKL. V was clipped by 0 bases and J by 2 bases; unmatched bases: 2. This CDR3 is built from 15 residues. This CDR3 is CASSQDGGGAYEQYF. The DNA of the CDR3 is TGCGCCAGCAGCCAAGATGGCGGGGGGGCCTACGAGCAGTACTTC.

The CDR3 sequence: CASSSSGGGTGELFF. In DNA, the CDR3 is TGTGCCAGCAGCTCCAGTGGGGGGGGCACCGGGGAGCTGTTTTTT. This chain joins TRBV11-2 and TRBJ2-2; TRBD2 matches 7 bases. Germline values: CDR1 SGHAT, CDR2 FQNNGV. This CDR3 has 15 residues. V lost 4 bases and J lost 4; bases outside the gene matches: 6. Variable domain in full (rest from reference TRBV11-2 and TRBJ2-2): EAGVAQSPRYKIIEKRQSVAFWCNPISGHATLYWYQQILGQGPKLLIQFQNNGVVDDSQLPKDRFSAERLKGVDSTLKIQPAKLEDSAVYLCASSSSGGGTGELFFGEGSRLTVL.

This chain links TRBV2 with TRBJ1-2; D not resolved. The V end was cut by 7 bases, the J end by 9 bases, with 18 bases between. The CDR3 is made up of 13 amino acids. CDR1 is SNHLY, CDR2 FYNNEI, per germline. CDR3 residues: CASKGSGSSRYTF. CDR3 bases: TGTGCCAGCAAGGGTAGCGGCAGTAGTCGCTACACCTTC.

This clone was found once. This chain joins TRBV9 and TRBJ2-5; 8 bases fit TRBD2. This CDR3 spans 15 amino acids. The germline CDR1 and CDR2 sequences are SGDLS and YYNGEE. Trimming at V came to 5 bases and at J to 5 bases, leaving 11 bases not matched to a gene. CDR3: CASRRGAASLETQYF. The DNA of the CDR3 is TGTGCCAGCAGGCGGGGGGCCGCTTCTCTCGAGACCCAGTACTTC.

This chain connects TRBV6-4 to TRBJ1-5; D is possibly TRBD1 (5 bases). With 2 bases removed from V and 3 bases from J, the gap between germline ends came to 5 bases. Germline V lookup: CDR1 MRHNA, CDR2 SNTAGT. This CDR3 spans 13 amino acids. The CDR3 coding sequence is TGTGCCAGCAGTGACGGACACAATCAGCCCCAGCATTTT. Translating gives CASSDGHNQPQHF.

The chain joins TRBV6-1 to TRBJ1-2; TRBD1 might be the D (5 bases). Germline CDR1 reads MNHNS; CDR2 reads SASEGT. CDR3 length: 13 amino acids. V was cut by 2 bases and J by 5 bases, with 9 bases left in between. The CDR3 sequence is CASSETGFYGYTF. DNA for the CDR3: TGTGCCAGCAGTGAAACAGGTTTTTATGGCTACACCTTC.

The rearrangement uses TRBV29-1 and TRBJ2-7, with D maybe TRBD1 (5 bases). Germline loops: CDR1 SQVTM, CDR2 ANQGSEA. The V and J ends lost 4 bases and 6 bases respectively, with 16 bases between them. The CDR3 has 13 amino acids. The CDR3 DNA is TGCAGCGTTGCGATCCTCCTTGACAGCGAGCAGTACTTC. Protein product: CSVAILLDSEQYF.

This CDR3 reads CASSPPTSEGRGRANYGYTF. In nucleotides, the CDR3 is TGCGCCAGCAGCCCCCCCACGAGTGAGGGCAGGGGGCGCGCTAACTATGGCTACACCTTC. This chain links TRBV4-1 with TRBJ1-2, with 8 bases matching TRBD1. Germline assignment: CDR1 MGHRA and CDR2 YSYEKL. With 4 bases clipped from V and 0 bases from J, the junction kept 19 bases outside the gene matches. CDR3 length: 20 amino acids.

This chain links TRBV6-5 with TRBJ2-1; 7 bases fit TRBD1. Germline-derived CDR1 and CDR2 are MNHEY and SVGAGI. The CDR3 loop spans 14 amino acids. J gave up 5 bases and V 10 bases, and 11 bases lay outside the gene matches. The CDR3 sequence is CANRGGGQDNEQFF. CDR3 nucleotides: TGTGCCAACAGGGGTGGTGGGCAAGACAATGAGCAGTTCTTC.

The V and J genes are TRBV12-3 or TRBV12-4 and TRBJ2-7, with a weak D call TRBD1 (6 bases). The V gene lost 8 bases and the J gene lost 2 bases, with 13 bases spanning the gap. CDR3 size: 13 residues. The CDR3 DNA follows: TGTGCCAGCCCCCTAGGGGGAGCCTACGAGCAGTACTTC. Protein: CASPLGGAYEQYF.